The rows below give T cell receptor beta chains drawn from one sample of a study of tumor-infiltrating lymphocytes in primary liver carcinoma. TCRdb reanalysed the multiplex PCR reads using MiXCR and keeps one entry per CDR3 protein. Of 55,000 to 70,000 distinct CDR3 sequences listed, about three quarters are singletons. Sample: liver tumor tissue from sampling region 2. These receptors were obtained from a man aged 35 to 55 with primary liver carcinoma and hepatitis B virus infection. The CDR3 runs from the conserved cysteine through the conserved F or W. Each record gives: V gene, D gene, J gene, clone size, CDR3 length, CDR3 protein, CDR3 DNA. D genes are given only for firm matches. Part of the rows lack a size; the others show once, few, many or a class for expanded clones.

TRBV11-2	TRBD2	TRBJ2-3	NA	15	CAGSTATSGTDTQYF	TGTGCCGGCAGCACTGCGACTAGCGGCACAGATACGCAGTATTTT
TRBV6-2/TRBV6-3	NA	TRBJ2-7	NA	11	CTSSEFYEQYF	TGTACCAGCAGCGAGTTCTATGAGCAGTACTTC
TRBV5-1	NA	TRBJ1-2	NA	16	CASSLAPLENTYGYIF	TGCGCCAGCAGCTTGGCGCCCCTTGAGAATACCTATGGCTACATCTTC
TRBV10-3	NA	TRBJ2-7	NA	15	CAISEARLGEYEQYF	TGTGCCATCAGTGAGGCCCGTTTAGGAGAGTACGAGCAGTACTTC
TRBV19	NA	TRBJ1-4	NA	14	CASTNRGLGEKLFF	TGTGCCAGCACGAACCGGGGGCTAGGGGAAAAACTGTTTTTT
TRBV11-2	TRBD2	TRBJ2-5	NA	16	CASSQAPGGGKETQYF	TGTGCCAGTAGCCAAGCTCCCGGCGGGGGGAAGGAGACCCAGTACTTC
TRBV6-2/TRBV6-3	TRBD2	TRBJ2-1	NA	17	CTSSTGLAGGPGNEQFF	TGTACCAGCAGTACGGGACTAGCGGGAGGGCCAGGCAATGAGCAGTTCTTC
TRBV19	NA	TRBJ1-1	NA	11	CASSAGSEAFF	TGTGCCAGTAGTGCCGGGTCTGAAGCTTTCTTT
TRBV5-6	TRBD2	TRBJ2-7	NA	15	CVSSSLPGGPYEQYF	TGTGTCAGCAGCTCACTACCGGGAGGGCCCTACGAGCAGTACTTC
TRBV11-1	TRBD2	TRBJ2-2	NA	15	CVSSSAGLPPGELFF	TGTGTCAGCAGTTCAGCGGGGCTTCCTCCCGGGGAGCTGTTTTTT
TRBV4-3	NA	TRBJ1-2	NA	13	CTSSQAGNYGYTF	TGCACCAGCAGCCAAGCCGGAAACTATGGCTACACCTTC
TRBV6-2/TRBV6-3	TRBD1	TRBJ2-7	once	14	CACSLRDRTHEQYF	TGTGCCTGCAGCCTCCGGGACAGGACCCACGAGCAGTACTTC
TRBV11-2	NA	TRBJ2-7	NA	15	CVNSLAAREFYEQYF	TGTGTCAACAGCTTAGCGGCCAGGGAATTTTACGAGCAGTACTTC
TRBV6-1	NA	TRBJ2-1	NA	11	CVLRYYNELFF	TGTGTCCTCCGGTACTACAATGAGCTGTTCTTC
TRBV10-3	TRBD2	TRBJ2-7	NA	19	CAITKRSGLAGGFSYGLYF	TGTGCCATCACCAAACGATCGGGACTAGCGGGAGGGTTCTCATACGGGCTGTACTTC
TRBV12-3/TRBV12-4	NA	TRBJ2-5	many	15	CASSTYPGSEETQYF	TGTGCCAGCAGCACCTACCCCGGGAGCGAAGAGACCCAGTACTTC
TRBV14	TRBD1	TRBJ1-2	once	15	CAGSLYVGQTYGYTF	TGTGCCGGCAGCCTTTACGTGGGACAGACATATGGCTACACCTTC
TRBV20-1	NA	TRBJ2-2	few	14	CSAREGSRTGELFF	TGCAGTGCTAGAGAAGGGTCCCGCACCGGGGAGCTGTTTTTT
TRBV11-2	NA	TRBJ2-5	NA	16	CVSSQSLGWGKETQYF	TGTGTCAGCAGCCAATCTCTTGGCTGGGGGAAAGAGACCCAGTACTTC
TRBV11-1	TRBD2	TRBJ2-1	few	17	CASSCPPGGRAFSEQFF	TGTGCCAGCAGCTGCCCTCCTGGCGGGAGGGCCTTTAGTGAGCAGTTCTTC
TRBV7-9	NA	TRBJ2-2	few	12	CASRSNTGELSF	TGTGCCAGCAGGTCAAACACCGGGGAGCTGTCTTTT
TRBV6-5	NA	TRBJ1-6	NA	16	CASCYYMSSYNSPLHF	TGTGCCAGCTGTTACTACATGAGCTCGTATAATTCACCCCTCCACTTT
TRBV4-3	NA	TRBJ1-4	NA	13	CASSQGQSEKLFF	TGCGCCAGCAGCCAAGGTCAGAGCGAAAAACTGTTTTTT
TRBV10-3	NA	TRBJ2-6	medium-sized	16	CAISAAWGSGANVLTF	TGTGCCATCAGTGCTGCTTGGGGGAGCGGGGCCAACGTCCTGACTTTC
TRBV4-1	TRBD2	TRBJ2-7	NA	15	CASSNDIGREYEQYF	TGCGCCAGCAGCAATGATATAGGGCGGGAGTATGAGCAGTACTTC
TRBV12-3/TRBV12-4	TRBD2	TRBJ2-1	NA	18	CASSLVLAGGPSYNKQLF	TGTGCCAGCAGTTTGGTACTAGCGGGAGGTCCCTCCTACAATAAGCAGCTCTTC
TRBV11-2	TRBD1	TRBJ2-7	once	16	CVRSFIQGAIYNEQYF	TGTGTCAGGAGCTTCATACAGGGGGCCATATATAACGAGCAGTACTTC
TRBV30	TRBD1	TRBJ1-3	NA	14	CDWSGGNFGNAIYF	TGTGACTGGTCAGGGGGCAATTTTGGAAACGCCATATATTTT
TRBV29-1	TRBD2	TRBJ2-3	NA	14	CSLGASGRPDTQYF	TGCAGCCTGGGGGCCAGCGGGAGGCCAGATACGCAGTATTTT
TRBV11-2	NA	TRBJ2-1	NA	14	CARSLYRLLSEHFF	TGTGCCAGGAGCTTATACCGGCTACTTAGTGAGCACTTCTTC
TRBV11-3	NA	TRBJ1-3	once	15	CASSSEVRAANTIYF	TGTGCCAGCAGCTCAGAGGTCAGAGCCGCAAACACCATATATTTT
TRBV6-5	TRBD2	TRBJ2-7	NA	15	CASSLAGVRPYEQCF	TGTGCCAGCAGTTTAGCGGGAGTCCGACCCTACGAGCAGTGCTTC
TRBV29-1	NA	TRBJ1-2	NA	11	CIVVGPYGYIF	TGCATCGTTGTGGGGCCCTATGGCTACATCTTC
TRBV11-1	TRBD1	TRBJ2-5	few	13	CASGQVEVETQYF	TGTGCCAGTGGACAGGTGGAGGTGGAGACCCAGTACTTC
TRBV6-5	NA	TRBJ1-4	many	15	CASSYSIAGSEKLFF	TGTGCCAGCAGTTACTCGATCGCAGGAAGCGAAAAACTGTTTTTT
TRBV6-6	NA	TRBJ2-1	NA	15	CVSSHGTCTLDEQFF	TGTGTCAGCAGTCATGGGACCTGTACCTTAGATGAGCAGTTCTTC
TRBV11-2	NA	TRBJ2-7	NA	14	CASSLGPTRHEQYF	TGTGCCAGTAGCTTAGGTCCGACAAGGCACGAGCAATACTTC
TRBV29-1	NA	TRBJ2-1	NA	12	CSTLRGYYEQFF	TGCAGCACCCTCAGAGGGTACTATGAGCAGTTCTTC
TRBV6-1	NA	TRBJ2-3	few	17	CARSNRPATGATDTQYF	TGTGCTAGGAGTAACCGACCCGCCACGGGAGCGACAGATACGCAGTATTTT
TRBV12-3/TRBV12-4	TRBD2	TRBJ2-7	NA	16	CASSPWTSRRVSEQYF	TGTGCCAGCAGTCCGTGGACTAGCAGGAGAGTCAGCGAGCAATACTTC
TRBV11-2	NA	TRBJ1-1	NA	18	CASSCRHLGNSDNTEAFF	TGTGCCAGCAGCTGCAGACATCTAGGGAACAGCGATAACACTGAAGCTTTCTTT
TRBV11-2	NA	TRBJ2-2	NA	17	CASSTALEGANTGDLFF	TGTGCCAGCAGCACAGCATTAGAAGGGGCGAACACCGGGGACCTGTTTTTT